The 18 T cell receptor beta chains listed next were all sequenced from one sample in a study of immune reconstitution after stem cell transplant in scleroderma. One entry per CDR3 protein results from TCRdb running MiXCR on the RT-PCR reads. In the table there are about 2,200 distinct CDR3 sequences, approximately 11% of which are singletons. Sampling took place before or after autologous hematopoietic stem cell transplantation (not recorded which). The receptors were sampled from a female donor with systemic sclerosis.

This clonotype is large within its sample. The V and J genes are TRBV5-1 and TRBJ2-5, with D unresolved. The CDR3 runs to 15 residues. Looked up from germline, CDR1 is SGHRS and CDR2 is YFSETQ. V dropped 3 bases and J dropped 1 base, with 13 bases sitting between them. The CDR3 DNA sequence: TGCGCCAGCAGCTCCCAAGTAGGCTCCCAAGAGACCCAGTACTTC. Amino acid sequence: CASSSQVGSQETQYF.

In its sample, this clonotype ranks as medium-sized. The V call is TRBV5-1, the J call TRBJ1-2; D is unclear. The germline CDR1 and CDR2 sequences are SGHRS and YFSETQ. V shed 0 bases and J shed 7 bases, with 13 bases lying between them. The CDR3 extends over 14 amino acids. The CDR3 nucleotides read TGCGCCAGCAGCTTGGCCAATCGGGGATCTGGCTACACCTTC. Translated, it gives CASSLANRGSGYTF.

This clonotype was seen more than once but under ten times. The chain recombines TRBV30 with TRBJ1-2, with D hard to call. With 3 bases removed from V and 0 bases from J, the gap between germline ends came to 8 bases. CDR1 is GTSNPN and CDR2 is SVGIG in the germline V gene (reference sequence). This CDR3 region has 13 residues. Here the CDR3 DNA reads TGTGCCTGGAGCCTTGGGGCTAACTATGGCTACACCTTC. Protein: CAWSLGANYGYTF. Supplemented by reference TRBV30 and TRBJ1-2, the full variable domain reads SQTIHQWPATLVQPVGSPLSLECTVEGTSNPNLYWYRQAAGRGLQLLFYSVGIGQISSEVPQNLSASRPQDRQFILSSKKLLLSDSGFYLCAWSLGANYGYTFGSGTRLTVV.

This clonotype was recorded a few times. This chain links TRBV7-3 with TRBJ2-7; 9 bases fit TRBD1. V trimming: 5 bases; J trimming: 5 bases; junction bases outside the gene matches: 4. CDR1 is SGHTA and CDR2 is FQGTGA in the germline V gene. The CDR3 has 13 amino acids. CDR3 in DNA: TGTGCCAGCAGCAAACAGGGGGCCCACGAGCAGTACTTC. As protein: CASSKQGAHEQYF.

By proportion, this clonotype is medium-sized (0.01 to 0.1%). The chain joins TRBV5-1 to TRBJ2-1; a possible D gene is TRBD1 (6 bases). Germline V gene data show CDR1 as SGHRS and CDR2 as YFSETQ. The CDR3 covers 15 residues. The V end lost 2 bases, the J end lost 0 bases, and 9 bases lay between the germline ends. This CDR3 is CASSFTGSSYNEQFF. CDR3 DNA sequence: TGCGCCAGCAGCTTCACAGGGAGCTCCTACAATGAGCAGTTCTTC.

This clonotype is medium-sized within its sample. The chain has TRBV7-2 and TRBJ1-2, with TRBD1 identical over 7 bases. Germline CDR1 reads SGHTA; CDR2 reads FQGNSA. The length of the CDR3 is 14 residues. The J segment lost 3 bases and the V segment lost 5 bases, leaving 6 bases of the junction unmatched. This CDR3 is CASSPSGTDYGYTF. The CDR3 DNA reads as TGTGCCAGCAGCCCCTCCGGGACAGACTATGGCTACACCTTC. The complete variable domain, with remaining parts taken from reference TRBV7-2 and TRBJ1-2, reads GAGVSQSPSNKVTEKGKDVELRCDPISGHTALYWYRQSLGQGLEFLIYFQGNSAPDKSGLPSDRFSAERTGGSVSTLTIQRTQQEDSAVYLCASSPSGTDYGYTFGSGTRLTVV.

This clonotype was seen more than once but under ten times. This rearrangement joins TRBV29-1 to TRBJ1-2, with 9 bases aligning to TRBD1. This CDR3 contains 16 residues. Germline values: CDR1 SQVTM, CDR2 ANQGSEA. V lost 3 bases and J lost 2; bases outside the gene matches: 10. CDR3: CSVDGVLGTGNYGYTF. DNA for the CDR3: TGCAGCGTTGATGGGGTTTTGGGGACAGGGAACTATGGCTACACCTTC.

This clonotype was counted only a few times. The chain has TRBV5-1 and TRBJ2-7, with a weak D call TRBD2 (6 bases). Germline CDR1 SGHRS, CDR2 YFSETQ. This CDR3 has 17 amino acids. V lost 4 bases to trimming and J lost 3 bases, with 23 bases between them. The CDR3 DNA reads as TGCGCCAGCAGCCCCCCTGTGGAGGGGCGTTCTCTCTACGAGCAGTACTTC. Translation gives CASSPPVEGRSLYEQYF.

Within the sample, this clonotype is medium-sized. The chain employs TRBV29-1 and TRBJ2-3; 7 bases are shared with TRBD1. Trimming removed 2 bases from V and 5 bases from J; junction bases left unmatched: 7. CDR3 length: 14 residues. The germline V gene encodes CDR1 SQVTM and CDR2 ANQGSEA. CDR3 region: CSVERGRGGDTQYF. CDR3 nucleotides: TGCAGCGTTGAAAGGGGGCGAGGAGGAGATACGCAGTATTTT.

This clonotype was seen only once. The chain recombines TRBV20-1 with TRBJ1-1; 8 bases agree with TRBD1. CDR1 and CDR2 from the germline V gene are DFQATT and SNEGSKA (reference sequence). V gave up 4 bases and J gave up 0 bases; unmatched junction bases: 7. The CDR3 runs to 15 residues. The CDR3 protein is CSATGTGTMNTEAFF. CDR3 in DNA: TGCAGTGCTACCGGGACAGGAACAATGAACACTGAAGCTTTCTTT.

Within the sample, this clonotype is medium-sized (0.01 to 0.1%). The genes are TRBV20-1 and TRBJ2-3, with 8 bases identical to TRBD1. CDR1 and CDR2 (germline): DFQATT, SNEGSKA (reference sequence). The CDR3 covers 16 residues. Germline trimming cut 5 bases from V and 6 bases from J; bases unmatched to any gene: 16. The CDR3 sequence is CSASRTGGTSVDTQYF. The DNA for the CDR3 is TGCAGTGCTTCGCGAACAGGGGGGACCTCCGTGGATACGCAGTATTTT.

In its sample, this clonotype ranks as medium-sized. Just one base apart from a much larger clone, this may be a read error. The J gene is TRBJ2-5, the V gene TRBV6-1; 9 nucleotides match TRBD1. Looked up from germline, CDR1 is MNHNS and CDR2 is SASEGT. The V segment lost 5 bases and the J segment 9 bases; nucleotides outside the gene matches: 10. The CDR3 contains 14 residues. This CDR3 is CASSPTGGWEAQYF. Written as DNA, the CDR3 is TGTGCCAGCAGTCCGACAGGGGGATGGGAGGCCCAGTACTTC.

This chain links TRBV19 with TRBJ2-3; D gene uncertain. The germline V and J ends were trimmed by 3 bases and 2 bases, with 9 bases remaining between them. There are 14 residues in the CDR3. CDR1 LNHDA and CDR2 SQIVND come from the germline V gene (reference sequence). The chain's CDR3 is CASSMGPDTDTQYF. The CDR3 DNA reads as TGTGCCAGTAGTATGGGCCCGGACACAGATACGCAGTATTTT.

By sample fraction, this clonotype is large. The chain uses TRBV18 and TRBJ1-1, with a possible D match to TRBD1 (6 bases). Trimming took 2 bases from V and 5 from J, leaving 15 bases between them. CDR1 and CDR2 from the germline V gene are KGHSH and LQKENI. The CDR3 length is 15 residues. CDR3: CASSPKQGRGTEAFF. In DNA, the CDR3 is TGTGCCAGCTCACCAAAGCAGGGGCGGGGTACTGAAGCTTTCTTT.

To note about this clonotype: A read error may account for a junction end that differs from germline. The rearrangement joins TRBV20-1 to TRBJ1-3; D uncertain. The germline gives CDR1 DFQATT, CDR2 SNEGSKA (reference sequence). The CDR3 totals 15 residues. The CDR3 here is CSARVPGGSGNAIYF. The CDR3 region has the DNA TGCAGTGCTAGAGTCCCCGGCGGCTCTGGAAACGCCATATATTTT.

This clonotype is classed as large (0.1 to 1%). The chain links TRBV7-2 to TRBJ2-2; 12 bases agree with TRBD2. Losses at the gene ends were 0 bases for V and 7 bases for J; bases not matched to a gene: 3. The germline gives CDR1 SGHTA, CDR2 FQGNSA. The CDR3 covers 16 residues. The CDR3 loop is CASSLAASGGVGELFF. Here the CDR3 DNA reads TGTGCCAGCAGCTTAGCGGCTAGCGGGGGGGTCGGGGAGCTGTTTTTT.

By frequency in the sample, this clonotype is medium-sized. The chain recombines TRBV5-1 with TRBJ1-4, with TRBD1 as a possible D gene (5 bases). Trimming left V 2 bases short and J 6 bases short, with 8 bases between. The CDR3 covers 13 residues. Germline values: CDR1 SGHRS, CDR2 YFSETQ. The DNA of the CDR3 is TGCGCCAGCAGCTTCCAGGGAGATGAAAAACTGTTTTTT. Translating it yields CASSFQGDEKLFF.

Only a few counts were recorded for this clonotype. The DNA for the CDR3 is TGTGCCACCAGCAGAGATCGGAGAGGACAGTGGGAGACCCAGTACTTC. Encoded protein: CATSRDRRGQWETQYF. The chain uses TRBV15 and TRBJ2-5; tentatively, D is TRBD1 (6 bases). The CDR3 has 16 amino acids. V was pared by 0 bases and J by 5 bases, with 16 bases between. The germline V gene encodes CDR1 LNHNV and CDR2 YYDKDF (reference sequence). The full variable domain, in which reference TRBV15 and TRBJ2-5 provide the parts outside the CDR3, is DAMVIQNPRYQVTQFGKPVTLSCSQTLNHNVMYWYQQKSSQAPKLLFHYYDKDFNNEADTPDNFQSRRPNTSFCFLDIRSPGLGDTAMYLCATSRDRRGQWETQYFGPGTRLLVL.